These 11 T cell receptor beta chains were all obtained from the same sample, sequenced in a study of regulatory and conventional T cells in breast cancer. Using its own MiXCR run on the PCR reads, TCRdb lists one record per CDR3 protein. The table records 9,000 to 13,000 distinct CDR3 sequences, approximately 30% of them present only once. The material sequenced was conventional T cells from blood. These receptors all stem from a male donor in good health.

The rearrangement uses TRBV6-2 or TRBV6-3 and TRBJ2-7, with TRBD2 matching over 9 bases. The CDR3 is 15 amino acids. V lost 2 bases to trimming and J lost 2 bases; unmatched junction nucleotides: 4. Germline V CDR1 and CDR2: MNHEY, SVGEGT. The CDR3 sequence: CASSYPSGTAYEQYF. The CDR3 DNA reads TGTGCCAGCAGTTACCCTAGCGGGACAGCCTACGAGCAGTACTTC.

This clonotype was seen a few times. The J gene is TRBJ1-5, the V gene TRBV20-1; the D is unclear. The V end was cut by 2 bases, the J end by 0 bases, with 8 bases between. The CDR3 length is 14 residues. In germline, CDR1 is DFQATT, CDR2 SNEGSKA (reference sequence). The CDR3 nucleotides read TGCAGTGCTAGACAAAGGGTTAGCAATCAGCCCCAGCATTTT. Encoded protein: CSARQRVSNQPQHF.

This clonotype ranks as medium-sized. V usage is TRBV5-1 and J usage is TRBJ2-7; D ambiguous. Germline CDR1 SGHRS, CDR2 YFSETQ. The V and J ends lost 0 bases and 2 bases respectively, with 12 bases between them. This CDR3 is built from 15 residues. The DNA of the CDR3 is TGCGCCAGCAGCTTGGTTACAGTTGGGGCCTACGAGCAGTACTTC. This codes for CASSLVTVGAYEQYF. Using reference TRBV5-1 and TRBJ2-7 for the parts outside the CDR3, the full variable domain is KAGVTQTPRYLIKTRGQQVTLSCSPISGHRSVSWYQQTPGQGLQFLFEYFSETQRNKGNFPGRFSGRQFSNSRSEMNVSTLELGDSALYLCASSLVTVGAYEQYFGPGTRLTVT.

By share, this clonotype counts as medium-sized. The chain's CDR3 is CASSVGGSNTEAFF. The CDR3 DNA sequence: TGTGCCAGCAGCGTAGGAGGGTCGAACACTGAAGCTTTCTTT. This sequence joins TRBV9 and TRBJ1-1; unclear D gene. The V and J ends lost 0 bases and 1 base respectively, with 7 bases between them. This CDR3 region has 14 residues. The germline gives CDR1 SGDLS, CDR2 YYNGEE.

This clonotype was detected only a few times. The chain combines TRBV23-1 with TRBJ2-7, with D tentatively TRBD2 (6 bases). TRBV23-1 is identified as an open reading frame with a role that is uncertain. This CDR3 has 17 residues. Trimming shortened V by 0 bases and J by 2 bases, and 17 bases separated the two germline ends. The CDR3 protein is CASSQSGFQGGAYEQYF. The CDR3 bases are TGCGCCAGCAGTCAATCAGGTTTCCAGGGAGGAGCCTACGAGCAGTACTTC.

The rearrangement links TRBV2 to TRBJ1-2; 7 bases line up with TRBD1. Germline V gene lookup returns CDR1 SNHLY and CDR2 FYNNEI. The V segment lost 6 bases and the J segment 4 bases; nucleotides outside the gene matches: 14. CDR3 length equals 16 residues. The CDR3: CASRAAQGQLGYGYTF. Written as DNA, the CDR3 is TGTGCCAGCAGGGCGGCACAGGGGCAGTTAGGCTATGGCTACACCTTC.

There are a few counts of this clonotype. One end of the junction varies from germline; a read error may be responsible. This chain uses TRBV10-3 with TRBJ2-1; D may be TRBD2 (6 bases). Germline CDR1 ENHRY, CDR2 SYGVKD. This CDR3 is built from 14 residues. The CDR3 DNA reads as TGCGCCAGCAGTGCGGGGACCTCCTACAATGAGCAGTTCTTC. This encodes CASSAGTSYNEQFF.

The CDR3 reads CAISATGGEKLFF. The CDR3 DNA reads TGTGCCATCAGTGCGACAGGCGGCGAAAAACTGTTTTTT. The V and J genes are TRBV10-3 and TRBJ1-4; tentatively, D is TRBD1 (6 bases). Trimming stripped 4 bases from V and 8 bases from J, with 11 bases between. Germline values: CDR1 ENHRY, CDR2 SYGVKD. The CDR3 is 13 amino acids.

As regards this clonotype: At one end the junction does not follow the germline gene, possibly because of a read error. The chain couples TRBV5-1 to TRBJ1-1, with D possibly TRBD1 on 6 matching bases. The CDR3 covers 14 residues. CDR1 and CDR2 (germline): SGHRS, YFSETQ. DNA for the CDR3: TGCGCCAGCAGCGTGACAGGTATGAACACTGAAGCTCTCTTT. Translated, it gives CASSVTGMNTEALF.

This clonotype came up a few times. The V gene is TRBV4-2, the J gene TRBJ2-3; 12 bases are a match to TRBD2. The germline V gene has CDR1 LGHNA and CDR2 YNFKEQ. J lost 6 bases, V lost 0 bases, and 10 bases had no gene match. The CDR3 consists of 18 residues. CDR3 DNA sequence: TGTGCCAGCAGCCAAGATGGGGCTAGCGGGGGGGATTGGGATACGCAGTATTTT. As protein: CASSQDGASGGDWDTQYF.

The V call is TRBV10-2, the J call TRBJ1-6; D gene ambiguous. The V gene's germline CDR1 is WSHSY and CDR2 SAAADI. The CDR3 totals 19 residues. Trimming pared 2 bases from V and 1 base from J, leaving 18 bases between. For the CDR3, the DNA is TGCGCCAGCAGTGAGCCCAGTAGCGGGAGGGTGTCCTATAATTCACCCCTCCACTTT. As protein: CASSEPSSGRVSYNSPLHF.